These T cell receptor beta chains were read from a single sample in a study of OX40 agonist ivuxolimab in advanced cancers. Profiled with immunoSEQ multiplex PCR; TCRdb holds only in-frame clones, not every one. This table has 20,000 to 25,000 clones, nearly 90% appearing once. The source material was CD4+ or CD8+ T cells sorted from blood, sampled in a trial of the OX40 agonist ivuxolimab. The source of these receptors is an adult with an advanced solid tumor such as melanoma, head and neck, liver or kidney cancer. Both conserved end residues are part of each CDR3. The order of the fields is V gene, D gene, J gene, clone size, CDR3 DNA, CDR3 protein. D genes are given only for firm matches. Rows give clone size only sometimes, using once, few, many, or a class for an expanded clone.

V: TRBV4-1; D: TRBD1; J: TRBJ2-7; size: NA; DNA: TGCGCCAGCAGCCAAGTACAGGGGTACGAGCAGTACTTC; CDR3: CASSQVQGYEQYF
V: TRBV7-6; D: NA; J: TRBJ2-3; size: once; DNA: TGTGCCAGCAGCTTAGGCGAGACTATCACAGATACGCAGTATTTT; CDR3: CASSLGETITDTQYF
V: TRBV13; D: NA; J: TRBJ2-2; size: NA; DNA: TGTGCCAGCAGCTCCAGGGTAGCCCCGTCCACCGGGGAGCTGTTTTTT; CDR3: CASSSRVAPSTGELFF
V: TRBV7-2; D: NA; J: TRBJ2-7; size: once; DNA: TGTGCCAGCAGCTTAGAGGCCGGGCGGACCTACGAGCAGTACTTC; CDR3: CASSLEAGRTYEQYF
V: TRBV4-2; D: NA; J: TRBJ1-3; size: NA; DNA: TGTGCCAGCAGCCCATCACCCGTAACAGGGTCCTCTGGAAACACCATATATTTT; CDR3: CASSPSPVTGSSGNTIYF
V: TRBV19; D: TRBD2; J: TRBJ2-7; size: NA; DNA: TGTGCCAGTAGTCCACTAGCGGGAGCTTACGAGCAGTACTTC; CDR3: CASSPLAGAYEQYF
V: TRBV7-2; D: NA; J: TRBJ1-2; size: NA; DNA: TGTGCCAGCAGTCCGACCGTCGGGCAGCGGGACTATGGCTACACCTTC; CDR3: CASSPTVGQRDYGYTF
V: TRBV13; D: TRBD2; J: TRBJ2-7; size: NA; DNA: TGTGCCAGCAGCTTCGGTAGCGGGAGTTTGGAAGAGCAGTACTTC; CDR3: CASSFGSGSLEEQYF
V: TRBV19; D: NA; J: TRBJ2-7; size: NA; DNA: TGTGCCAGTAGTATAGCGCCAGGGGAACACGAGCAGTACTTC; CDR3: CASSIAPGEHEQYF
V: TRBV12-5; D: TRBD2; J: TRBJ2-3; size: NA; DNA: TGTGCTAGTGGTTTTACGGGAGGGCCTGGAGATACGCAGTATTTT; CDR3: CASGFTGGPGDTQYF
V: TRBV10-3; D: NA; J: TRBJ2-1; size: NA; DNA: TGTGCCATCAGTGAGACCTACTACAATGAGCAGTTCTTC; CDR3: CAISETYYNEQFF
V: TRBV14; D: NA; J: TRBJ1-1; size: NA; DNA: TGTGCCAGCAGCCAAGGGAACAGCGGCACTGAAGCTTTCTTT; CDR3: CASSQGNSGTEAFF
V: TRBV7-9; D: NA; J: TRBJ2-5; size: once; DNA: TGTGCCAGCAGCTTTGATGAGTGGGTTCAAGAGACCCAGTACTTC; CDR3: CASSFDEWVQETQYF
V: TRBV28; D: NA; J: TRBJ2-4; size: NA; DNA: TGTGCCAGCAGTATATCGGGGCTCCCCGGGGACATTCAGTACTTC; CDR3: CASSISGLPGDIQYF
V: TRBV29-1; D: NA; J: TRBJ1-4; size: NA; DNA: TGCAGCGTGGGGGGGCTCCTAAATGAAAAACTGTTTTTT; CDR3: CSVGGLLNEKLFF
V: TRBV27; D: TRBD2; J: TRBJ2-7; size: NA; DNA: TGTGCCAGCAGTTTCGTAGGCCCGCGGGAGTTGTCCTACGAGCAGTACTTC; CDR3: CASSFVGPRELSYEQYF
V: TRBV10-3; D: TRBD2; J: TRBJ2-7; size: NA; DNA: TGTGCCATCAGTGAGCCAGCGGGAGGCTACGAGCAGTACTTC; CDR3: CAISEPAGGYEQYF
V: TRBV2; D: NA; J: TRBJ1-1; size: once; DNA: TGTGCCAGCAGCCGGACCCCCGGTGCCACTGAAGCTTTCTTT; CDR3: CASSRTPGATEAFF
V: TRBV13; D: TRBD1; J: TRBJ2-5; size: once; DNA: TGTGCCAGCAGCTTAATCGGACAGGGGCAAGAGACCCAGTACTTC; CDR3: CASSLIGQGQETQYF
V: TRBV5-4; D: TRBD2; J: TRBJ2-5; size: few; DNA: TGTGCCAGCAGCTTGCCGGGACTAGCGGAAGAGACCCAGTACTTC; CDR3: CASSLPGLAEETQYF
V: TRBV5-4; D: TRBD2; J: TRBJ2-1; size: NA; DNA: TGTGCCAGCAGCTTCCTGGGACTAGCGGGAGCAGGGGATGAGCAGTTCTTC; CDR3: CASSFLGLAGAGDEQFF
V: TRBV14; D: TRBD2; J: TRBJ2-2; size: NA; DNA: TGTGCCAGCAGCCGCTTAGGCGGGAGCTTCTCCGGGGAGCTGTTTTTT; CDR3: CASSRLGGSFSGELFF
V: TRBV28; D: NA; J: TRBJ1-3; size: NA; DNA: TGTGCCAGCAGTAATCGTGGGGGGTGGGGAAACACCATATATTTT; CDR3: CASSNRGGWGNTIYF
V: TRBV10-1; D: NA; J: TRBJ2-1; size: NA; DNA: TGCGCCAGCAGTGACCATGGCCGGGGACCCTACAATGAGCAGTTCTTC; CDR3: CASSDHGRGPYNEQFF
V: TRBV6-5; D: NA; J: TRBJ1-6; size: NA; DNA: TGTGCCAGCAGTTACTCGGGGGACTCACCCCTCCACTTT; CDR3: CASSYSGDSPLHF
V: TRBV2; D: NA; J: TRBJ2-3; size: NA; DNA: TGTGCCAGCAGTGAATTTGGGGCAGGGGGCACAGATACGCAGTATTTT; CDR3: CASSEFGAGGTDTQYF
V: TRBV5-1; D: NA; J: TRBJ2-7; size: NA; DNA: TGCGCCAGCAGCGCCAGGGGCGAGCAGTACTTC; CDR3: CASSARGEQYF
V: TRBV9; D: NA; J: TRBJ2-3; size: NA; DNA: TGTGCCAGCAGCGTAAACCCGGGACAATCCACAGATACGCAGTATTTT; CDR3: CASSVNPGQSTDTQYF
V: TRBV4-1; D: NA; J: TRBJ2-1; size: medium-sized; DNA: TGCGCCAGCAGCCACGACTTTCACAATGAGCAGTTCTTC; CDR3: CASSHDFHNEQFF
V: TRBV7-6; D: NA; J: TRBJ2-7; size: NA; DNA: TGTGCCAGCAGCATTATCCCTAGCGAGCAGTACTTC; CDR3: CASSIIPSEQYF
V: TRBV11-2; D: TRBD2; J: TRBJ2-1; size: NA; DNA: TGTGCCAGCAGCTACGGGGGACTAAGACACAATGAGCAGTTCTTC; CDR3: CASSYGGLRHNEQFF
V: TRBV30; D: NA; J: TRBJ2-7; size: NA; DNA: TGTGCCTGGAGTGTACACCAGGGTCACGAGCAGTACTTC; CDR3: CAWSVHQGHEQYF
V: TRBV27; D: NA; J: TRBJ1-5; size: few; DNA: TGTGCCAGCAGTACCCAAGGGGCCGCCAATCAGCCCCAGCATTTT; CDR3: CASSTQGAANQPQHF
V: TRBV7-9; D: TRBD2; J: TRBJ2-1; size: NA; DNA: TGTGCCAGCAGCTTAGACGGGAGGCACCCCTACAATGAGCAGTTCTTC; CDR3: CASSLDGRHPYNEQFF
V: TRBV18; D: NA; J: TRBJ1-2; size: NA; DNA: TGTGCCAGCTCCCTGACAGACCCCTATGGCTACACCTTC; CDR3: CASSLTDPYGYTF
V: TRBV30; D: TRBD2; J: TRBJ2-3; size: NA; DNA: TGTGCCGGGGTGCTAGCGGGAGGCACAGATACGCAGTATTTT; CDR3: CAGVLAGGTDTQYF
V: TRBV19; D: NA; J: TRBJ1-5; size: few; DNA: TGTGCCAGTAGTATAGTGGGGTGGAGTCAGCCCCAGCATTTT; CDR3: CASSIVGWSQPQHF
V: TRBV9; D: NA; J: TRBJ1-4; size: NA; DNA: TGTGCCAGCAGCGGCCAGGCGGCAACTAATGAAAAACTGTTTTTT; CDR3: CASSGQAATNEKLFF
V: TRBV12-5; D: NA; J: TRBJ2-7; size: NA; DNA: TGTGCTAGTGGTTGGGACGGTGCCGAGCAGTACTTC; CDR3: CASGWDGAEQYF
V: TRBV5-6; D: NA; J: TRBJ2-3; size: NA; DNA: TGTGCCAGCAGCTTGGCCACCCTAGCGAGGACAGCAGATACGCAGTATTTT; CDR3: CASSLATLARTADTQYF
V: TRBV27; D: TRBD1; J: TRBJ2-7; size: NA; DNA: TGTGCCAGCAGTTCTAATCTGGACAGGAGGCGATCCTACGAGCAGTACTTC; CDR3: CASSSNLDRRRSYEQYF
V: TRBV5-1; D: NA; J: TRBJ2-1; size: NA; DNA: TGCGCCAGCAGGGTCCCGGGTCGGGACAATGAGCAGTTCTTC; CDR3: CASRVPGRDNEQFF
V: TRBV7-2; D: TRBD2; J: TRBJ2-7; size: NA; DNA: TGTGCCAGCAGCCCCCAAAGGGACTACTCCTACGAGCAGTACTTC; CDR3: CASSPQRDYSYEQYF
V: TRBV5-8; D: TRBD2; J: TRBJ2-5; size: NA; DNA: TGTGCCAGCAGCAACGAACTAGCGGGAGCGCTAGAAGAGACCCAGTACTTC; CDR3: CASSNELAGALEETQYF
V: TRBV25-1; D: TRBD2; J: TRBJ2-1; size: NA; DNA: TGTGCCAGCAGTACCCCACTCTCTCTAGCGGGAGATGAGCAGTTCTTC; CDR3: CASSTPLSLAGDEQFF
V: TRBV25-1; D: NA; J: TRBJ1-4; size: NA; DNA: TGTGCCAGCAGAGGGGATAGGACGGGAGAAAAACTGTTTTTT; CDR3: CASRGDRTGEKLFF